This T cell receptor (beta chain) was obtained from a study of blood T cell repertoires in COVID-19. V shed 3 bases, J shed 7 bases, and the junction held 0 bases outside the gene matches. The CDR3 sequence is 12 residues long. With respect to this clone: In the same sample, other DNA sequences code for this CDR3.

Profiled with immunoSEQ multiplex PCR; TCRdb holds only in-frame clones, not every one. The top ten clones hold about 4.5% of a sample with around 250,000 clones, around 78% of them seen once. The gene calls are TRBV12-3 or TRBV12-4 and TRBJ2-1; 7 bases agree with TRBD2. The material sequenced was peripheral blood. This sequence was found in a man aged 60 to 69 who had recovered from COVID-19. DNA for the CDR3: TGTGCCAGCAGTTTCGGGGGGAATGAGCAGTTCTTC. Its protein product is CASSFGGNEQFF.